Listed below are T cell receptor beta chains from one sample, sequenced in a study of identical twins. Each CDR3 protein gets one entry after TCRdb re-called the 5' RACE reads with MiXCR. The sample records around 250,000 distinct CDR3 sequences, about 12% being singletons. The sample was also reused in another study, on yellow fever vaccine responses in identical twins.

The sequencing input was memory (CD45RO+) T cells sorted from blood. These receptors originate from a woman aged 18-29 years in good health. Both conserved end residues are part of each CDR3. D genes are given only for firm matches. Clone size is shown for a subset of rows, as once, few, many or a class of expanded clone.

len: 16; j_gene: TRBJ2-2; v_gene: TRBV11-3; abundance: -; d_gene: -; CDR3nt: -; CDR3aa: CASSSQDYNTGELFFF
len: 16; j_gene: TRBJ2-3; v_gene: TRBV28; abundance: few; d_gene: -; CDR3nt: TGTGCCAGCAGCTCAAACGGGGGCTCTGGCACAGATACGCAGTATTTT; CDR3aa: CASSSNGGSGTDTQYF
len: 17; j_gene: TRBJ2-6; v_gene: TRBV2; abundance: few; d_gene: -; CDR3nt: TGTGCCAGCAGTGATACAGGCAATCTCTCTGGGGCCAACGTCCTGACTTTC; CDR3aa: CASSDTGNLSGANVLTF
len: 14; j_gene: TRBJ1-4; v_gene: TRBV20-1; abundance: -; d_gene: -; CDR3nt: TGCAGTGCTAGAGATTGGGCAGGGGATGAAAAACTGTTTTTT; CDR3aa: CSARDWAGDEKLFF
len: 14; j_gene: TRBJ2-3; v_gene: TRBV29-1; abundance: few; d_gene: -; CDR3nt: TGCAGCGTGAGAGGCCGGACGCTCACAGATACGCAGTATTTT; CDR3aa: CSVRGRTLTDTQYF
len: 16; j_gene: TRBJ1-4; v_gene: TRBV20-1; abundance: -; d_gene: -; CDR3nt: TGCAGTGCTAGAGATCCCTTTCTACAGGGAGGGGAAAAACTGTTTTTT; CDR3aa: CSARDPFLQGGEKLFF
len: 13; j_gene: TRBJ2-7; v_gene: TRBV12-3/TRBV12-4; abundance: many; d_gene: -; CDR3nt: TGTGCCAGCAGTTCCGACCAGTTCTACGAGCAGTACTTC; CDR3aa: CASSSDQFYEQYF
len: 17; j_gene: TRBJ2-1; v_gene: TRBV11-2; abundance: few; d_gene: -; CDR3nt: TGTGCCAGCAGCTTAGGCCCCAGGCCTACCTCCTACAATGAGCAGTTCTTC; CDR3aa: CASSLGPRPTSYNEQFF
len: 14; j_gene: TRBJ1-3; v_gene: TRBV29-1; abundance: -; d_gene: -; CDR3nt: TGCAGCGTTCTACTGGACAGCTCTGGAAACACCATATATTTT; CDR3aa: CSVLLDSSGNTIYF
len: 14; j_gene: TRBJ2-5; v_gene: TRBV28; abundance: -; d_gene: TRBD2; CDR3nt: TGTGCCAGCAGCTTAAGGACTAGCGGGAGGGCCCAGTACTTC; CDR3aa: CASSLRTSGRAQYF
len: 13; j_gene: TRBJ2-7; v_gene: TRBV5-8; abundance: few; d_gene: -; CDR3nt: TGTGCCAGCAGCCCTGGAGAGATCTACGAGCAGTACTTC; CDR3aa: CASSPGEIYEQYF
len: 14; j_gene: TRBJ2-2; v_gene: TRBV6-1; abundance: few; d_gene: TRBD2; CDR3nt: TGTGCCAGCACGTCTAGCGGGAGATCCGGGGAGCTGTTTTTT; CDR3aa: CASTSSGRSGELFF
len: 15; j_gene: TRBJ2-5; v_gene: TRBV12-3/TRBV12-4; abundance: few; d_gene: TRBD2; CDR3nt: TGTGCCAGCATTAAATCAAGCGGGGCTCAAGAGACCCAGTACTTC; CDR3aa: CASIKSSGAQETQYF
len: 14; j_gene: TRBJ2-5; v_gene: TRBV5-1; abundance: -; d_gene: -; CDR3nt: TGCGCCAGCAGCTTGGTAGCGGCCGCGGAGACCCAGTACTTC; CDR3aa: CASSLVAAAETQYF
len: 15; j_gene: TRBJ2-7; v_gene: TRBV28; abundance: -; d_gene: -; CDR3nt: TGTGCCAGCAGTTTATCACGCGGGTTGACGGGTGAGCAGTACTTC; CDR3aa: CASSLSRGLTGEQYF
len: 16; j_gene: TRBJ2-6; v_gene: TRBV2; abundance: -; d_gene: TRBD1; CDR3nt: TGTGCCAGCAGGCCACAGGGGTGGACTGGGGCCAACGTCCTGACTTTC; CDR3aa: CASRPQGWTGANVLTF
len: 14; j_gene: TRBJ2-3; v_gene: TRBV11-2; abundance: -; d_gene: -; CDR3nt: TGTGCCAGCAGCAAGAGGGACAGCACAGATACGCAGTATTTT; CDR3aa: CASSKRDSTDTQYF
len: 15; j_gene: TRBJ2-7; v_gene: TRBV14; abundance: -; d_gene: TRBD1; CDR3nt: TGTGCCAGCAGCCAACGGACAGGGGCCCTCTACGAGCAGTACTTC; CDR3aa: CASSQRTGALYEQYF
len: 12; j_gene: TRBJ1-1; v_gene: TRBV28; abundance: few; d_gene: -; CDR3nt: TGTGCCAGCAGTTTAAGTAGGTCTGAAGCTTTCTTT; CDR3aa: CASSLSRSEAFF
len: 13; j_gene: TRBJ2-4; v_gene: TRBV18; abundance: -; d_gene: -; CDR3nt: TGTGCCAGCTCACCCGGGGTGAGGCAAGGCCGGTTCTTC; CDR3aa: CASSPGVRQGRFF
len: 16; j_gene: TRBJ2-2; v_gene: TRBV27; abundance: many; d_gene: -; CDR3nt: TGTGCCAGCAGTTTACCGACAGTCTTGGGTACCGGGGAGCTGTTTTTT; CDR3aa: CASSLPTVLGTGELFF
len: 13; j_gene: TRBJ1-3; v_gene: TRBV24-1; abundance: many; d_gene: -; CDR3nt: TGTGCCACCAGCCACCCACCCGGAAACACCATATATTTT; CDR3aa: CATSHPPGNTIYF
len: 19; j_gene: TRBJ2-1; v_gene: TRBV6-5; abundance: few; d_gene: TRBD2; CDR3nt: TGTGCCAGCAGTTACTCGAGGCTAGCGGGCCTTAGCTCCTACAATGAGCAGTTCTTC; CDR3aa: CASSYSRLAGLSSYNEQFF
len: 15; j_gene: TRBJ2-6; v_gene: TRBV30; abundance: -; d_gene: -; CDR3nt: TGTGCCTGGAGTGTGTCCGGGTACGGGGCCAACGTCCTGACTTTC; CDR3aa: CAWSVSGYGANVLTF
len: 16; j_gene: TRBJ2-2; v_gene: TRBV28; abundance: few; d_gene: -; CDR3nt: TGTGCCAGCAGTCCGCACCGACAGGGAGGGACCGGGGAGCTGTTTTTT; CDR3aa: CASSPHRQGGTGELFF
len: 21; j_gene: TRBJ2-1; v_gene: TRBV6-2/TRBV6-3; abundance: many; d_gene: TRBD2; CDR3nt: TGTGCCAGCAGTCATCCGGTCCCGGCTAGCGGGAGGCTCCTAATGAACAATGAGCAGTTCTTC; CDR3aa: CASSHPVPASGRLLMNNEQFF